These 20 T cell receptor beta chains came from one sample sequenced in a study of regulatory T cells in long-lasting Graves disease. Library construction for TCR beta used iRepertoire HTBI primers and Arm-PCR of CDR3 regions. TCRdb re-derived calls from the multiplex PCR reads in MiXCR, one entry per CDR3 protein. This sample has 650,000 to 850,000 distinct CDR3 sequences, with around 30% found just once. The time point: persistent/refractory GD, antithyroid drugs over 5 years with positive TRAb. RNA from PBMCs was the source of the TCR library. The source was peripheral blood mononuclear cells (PBMCs), collected when the disease was refractory, from a patient treated with antithyroid drugs. All receptors come from a female donor with Graves disease.

The rearrangement joins TRBV7-8 to TRBJ1-5; 7 nucleotides agree with TRBD1. Trimming removed 4 bases from V and 5 bases from J; junction bases left unmatched: 8. CDR1 and CDR2 (germline): SGHVS, FQNEAQ. The CDR3 consists of 15 residues. DNA of the CDR3: TGTGCCAGCAGCTATAACAGGGGATTGGATCAGCCCCAGCATTTT. Residues: CASSYNRGLDQPQHF. Full variable domain (missing parts from reference TRBV7-8 and TRBJ1-5): GAGVSQSPRYKVAKRGQDVALRCDPISGHVSLFWYQQALGQGPEFLTYFQNEAQLDKSGLPSDRFFAERPEGSVSTLKIQRTQQEDSAVYLCASSYNRGLDQPQHFGDGTRLSIL.

The chain combines TRBV13 with TRBJ1-4; a possible D gene is TRBD1 (6 bases). Trimming stripped 0 bases from V and 8 bases from J, with 13 bases between. This CDR3 is 15 amino acids long. Germline V gene sequence: CDR1 PRHDT, CDR2 FYEKMQ (reference sequence). CDR3 coding DNA: TGTGCCAGCAGCTTAGGGGCAGGGGCGGAAGAAAAACTGTTTTTT. As protein: CASSLGAGAEEKLFF.

This clonotype was picked up a small number of times. The chain carries TRBV15 and TRBJ2-7; D is uncertain. This CDR3 has 13 amino acids. Between the trimmed V and J ends, which lost 0 bases and 4 bases, there was a span of 7 bases. The germline gives CDR1 LNHNV, CDR2 YYDKDF (reference sequence). Written as DNA, the CDR3 is TGTGCCACCAGCAGAGATCTTTTGTACGAGCAGTACTTC. This translates into CATSRDLLYEQYF.

This clonotype was found many times. The chain carries TRBV20-1 and TRBJ1-2; D unclear. The CDR3 totals 12 residues. Trimming took off 3 bases at V and 3 bases at J, with 8 bases between the two ends. CDR1 and CDR2 (germline): DFQATT, SNEGSKA (reference sequence). CDR3: CSASPAYYGYTF. CDR3 DNA sequence: TGCAGTGCTAGTCCCGCGTACTATGGCTACACCTTC.

This clonotype appeared a few times. Just one base apart from a much larger clone, this may be a read error. The chain is built from TRBV6-2 or TRBV6-3 and TRBJ1-2; 7 bases fit TRBD1. The junction had 4 bases not matched to a gene; V was cut back by 6 bases and J by 3 bases. This CDR3 is 13 amino acids long. CDR1 and CDR2 from the germline V gene are MNHEY and SVGEGT. CDR3 nucleotide sequence: TGTGCCAGCAGGGAGACAGGGTACTATGGCTACACCTTC. It specifies CASRETGYYGYTF.

J is TRBJ1-5 and V is TRBV6-2 or TRBV6-3, with TRBD1 matching over 10 bases. Per germline, CDR1 MNHEY and CDR2 SVGEGT. The length of the CDR3 is 17 residues. V gave up 1 base and J gave up 4 bases; unmatched junction bases: 7. For the CDR3, the DNA is TGTGCCAGCAGTTACTGGTTCGGACAGGGGGAAAATCAGCCCCAGCATTTT. It codes for CASSYWFGQGENQPQHF.

Details on this clonotype: This likely comes from a read error, as the CDR3 has no conserved phenylalanine or tryptophan at its end. The chain couples TRBV28 to TRBJ1-2; D gene uncertain. CDR1 MDHEN and CDR2 SYDVKM come from the germline V gene. V lost 6 bases to trimming and J lost 7 bases, with 15 bases between them. This CDR3 has 13 residues. The chain's CDR3 is CASRTGLPSGYTI. The CDR3 DNA sequence: TGTGCCAGCAGAACCGGGCTTCCGAGTGGCTACACCATC.

Turning to this clonotype: One end of the junction is discordant with germline, which a read error may explain. The chain is built from TRBV28 and TRBJ1-1, with a weak D call TRBD1 (6 bases). The CDR3 length is 11 residues. Germline CDR1 reads MDHEN; CDR2 reads SYDVKM. Here the CDR3 reads CASSPGAGALF. CDR3 nucleotide sequence: TGTGCCAGCAGCCCGGGGGCTGGAGCTCTCTTT.

The chain has TRBV5-4 and TRBJ2-1, with a tentative D call TRBD1 (6 bases). The CDR3 is 16 amino acids. Germline V gene lookup returns CDR1 SGHNT and CDR2 YYREEE (reference sequence). V gave up 0 bases and J gave up 0 bases, with 10 bases separating them. As DNA, the CDR3 is TGTGCCAGCAGCTTGGCCGGACAGATCTCCTACAATGAGCAGTTCTTC. The encoded protein is CASSLAGQISYNEQFF.

Only a few counts were recorded for this clonotype. J is TRBJ1-1 and V is TRBV30; D remains unclear. Per the germline V gene, CDR1 is GTSNPN and CDR2 is SVGIG (reference sequence). CDR3 length equals 13 residues. V was pared by 2 bases and J by 3 bases, with 10 bases between. The chain's CDR3 is CAWSHGGDTEAFF. The DNA of the CDR3 is TGTGCCTGGAGTCACGGAGGTGACACTGAAGCTTTCTTT.

In this sample, this clonotype turned up many times. The rearrangement links TRBV19 to TRBJ1-1; 8 bases map to TRBD1. This CDR3 comprises 17 residues. Germline V gene lookup returns CDR1 LNHDA and CDR2 SQIVND (reference sequence). Trimming took 0 bases from V and 4 from J; bases not matched to a gene: 10. This chain's CDR3 is CASSIDLTGEASTEAFF. CDR3 coding DNA: TGTGCCAGTAGTATAGACTTGACAGGGGAGGCGAGCACTGAAGCTTTCTTT. Based on the CDR3 plus reference TRBV19 and TRBJ1-1, the full variable domain is DGGITQSPKYLFRKEGQNVTLSCEQNLNHDAMYWYRQDPGQGLRLIYYSQIVNDFQKGDIAEGYSVSREKKESFPLTVTSAQKNPTAFYLCASSIDLTGEASTEAFFGQGTRLTVV.

This sequence joins TRBV7-9 and TRBJ1-4; D may be TRBD1 (6 bases). Germline V gives CDR1 SEHNR, CDR2 FQNEAQ (reference sequence). Deletions cut 5 bases from V and 4 bases from J, with 14 bases between. The CDR3 sequence is 15 residues long. The CDR3 DNA reads as TGTGCCAGCAGCCCTTCGGGGGCGATTAATGAAAAACTGTTTTTT. Its protein product is CASSPSGAINEKLFF.

Many counts were recorded for this clonotype. The chain uses TRBV20-1 and TRBJ1-2, with unresolved D. The V end lost 0 bases, the J end lost 8 bases, and 10 bases lay between the germline ends. From germline, CDR1 is DFQATT and CDR2 SNEGSKA (reference sequence). CDR3 length equals 12 residues. DNA for the CDR3: TGCAGTGCTAGAGATGCTCCGGGGGGCTACACCTTC. It is translated as CSARDAPGGYTF.

This sequence joins TRBV6-2 or TRBV6-3 and TRBJ1-4; perhaps TRBD1 as D (5 bases). CDR3 size: 14 residues. Trimming took off 2 bases at V and 8 bases at J, with 12 bases between the two ends. Germline V gene lookup returns CDR1 MNHEY and CDR2 SVGEGT. Here the CDR3 DNA reads TGTGCCAGCAGTTACGGGCAGGGAGAAGAAAAACTGTTTTTT. Translating it yields CASSYGQGEEKLFF.

The chain links TRBV10-3 to TRBJ1-2; weak D call: TRBD1 (6 bases). Trimming pared 0 bases from V and 2 bases from J, leaving 13 bases between. Germline loops: CDR1 ENHRY, CDR2 SYGVKD. This CDR3 contains 16 residues. CDR3 sequence: CAISESAGALNYGYTF. The CDR3, as DNA: TGTGCCATCAGTGAGTCGGCAGGGGCCCTCAACTATGGCTACACCTTC.

This clonotype was recorded many times. The rearrangement joins TRBV28 to TRBJ1-1; 12 bases match TRBD1. This CDR3 has 15 residues. Germline values: CDR1 MDHEN, CDR2 SYDVKM. Trimming at V came to 6 bases and at J to 6 bases, leaving 8 bases not matched to a gene. The CDR3 DNA sequence: TGTGCCAGCAGCCCTGCCGGGACAGGGGGCCCTGAAGCTTTCTTT. This gives the protein CASSPAGTGGPEAFF. The full variable domain, its missing parts supplied by reference TRBV28 and TRBJ1-1, is DVKVTQSSRYLVKRTGEKVFLECVQDMDHENMFWYRQDPGLGLRLIYFSYDVKMKEKGDIPEGYSVSREKKERFSLILESASTNQTSMYLCASSPAGTGGPEAFFGQGTRLTVV.

This clonotype appeared a few times. This chain joins TRBV7-6 and TRBJ1-6; D possibly corresponds to TRBD1 (5 bases). Germline CDR1 and CDR2: SGHVS and FNYEAQ. The CDR3 is 16 amino acids. V was shortened by 1 base and J by 8 bases, with 15 bases between the two germline ends. The CDR3 nucleotides are TGTGCCAGCAGCTTAGGGTCCGGGACGGCTCATTCACCCCTCCACTTT. This translates into CASSLGSGTAHSPLHF.

The CDR3 region is CASGSVYNEQFF. DNA of the CDR3: TGTGCCAGCGGGAGCGTCTACAATGAGCAGTTCTTC. This chain connects TRBV28 to TRBJ2-1, with D perhaps TRBD2 (5 bases). The CDR3 sequence is 12 residues long. V lost 8 bases and J 3 bases, leaving 8 bases between the germline ends. From germline, CDR1 is MDHEN and CDR2 SYDVKM.

This chain connects TRBV20-1 to TRBJ2-7; 12 bases match TRBD2. The germline V gene has CDR1 DFQATT and CDR2 SNEGSKA (reference sequence). The CDR3 totals 16 residues. V shed 7 bases, J shed 1 base, and the junction held 11 bases outside the gene matches. CDR3 coding DNA: TGCAGTGTCCCGGGACTAGCGGGCCGGAGGTCCTACGAGCAGTACTTC. It is translated as CSVPGLAGRRSYEQYF.

This clonotype was seen many times. The rearrangement uses TRBV28 and TRBJ1-5; 8 bases are shared with TRBD1. CDR1 and CDR2 (germline): MDHEN, SYDVKM. The CDR3 length is 14 residues. V lost 6 bases and J lost 7; bases outside the gene matches: 8. Here the CDR3 DNA reads TGTGCCAGCAGGCGCGACAGGGGAGGCCAGCCCCAGCATTTT. It translates to CASRRDRGGQPQHF.